This passage covers 30 T cell receptor beta chains from one sample sequenced in a study of blood T cell repertoires in COVID-19. The assay was immunoSEQ multiplex PCR, and TCRdb's table has in-frame clones only and misses some. Here the sample spans over 95,000 clones, 90% being singletons. Sequencing input: peripheral blood. These receptor sequences come from a woman between 45 and 60 years old with acute or convalescent COVID-19.

This clone showed up just once. The chain uses TRBV14 and TRBJ2-1; TRBD1 might be the D (5 bases). This CDR3 contains 13 residues. The germline gives CDR1 SGHDN, CDR2 FVKESK. V was shortened by 5 bases and J by 9 bases, with 14 bases between the two germline ends. CDR3 amino acids: CASSVRVTGEQFF. The CDR3 DNA follows: TGTGCCAGCAGCGTCAGGGTAACGGGTGAGCAGTTCTTC.

The V call is TRBV25-1, the J call TRBJ1-1, with D maybe TRBD1 (5 bases). This CDR3 region has 15 residues. The V end was cut by 4 bases, the J end by 4 bases, with 16 bases between. Germline V gene sequence: CDR1 MGHDK, CDR2 SYGVNS. The CDR3 spells CASSVSGTGSTEAFF. The CDR3 DNA reads as TGTGCCAGCAGTGTTTCGGGGACTGGGAGCACTGAAGCTTTCTTT.

The V call is TRBV27, the J call TRBJ2-7; tentatively, D is TRBD2 (5 bases). The CDR3 spans 15 residues. The V end lost 2 bases, the J end lost 0 bases, and 11 bases lay between the germline ends. Germline V gives CDR1 MNHEY, CDR2 SMNVEV (reference sequence). The CDR3 loop reads CASSLVGGSSYEQYF. CDR3 sequence (DNA): TGTGCCAGCAGTTTAGTGGGTGGGAGCTCCTACGAGCAGTACTTC.

This rearrangement joins TRBV2 to TRBJ1-1; D gene unclear. Per germline, CDR1 SNHLY and CDR2 FYNNEI. V gave up 6 bases and J gave up 9 bases, with 17 bases separating them. CDR3 size: 13 residues. The CDR3 coding sequence is TGTGCCAGCAGCCCTATGGCGGCTGCGAAAGCTTTCTTT. The encoded protein is CASSPMAAAKAFF.

The chain uses TRBV2 and TRBJ1-3; no definite D call. Trimming took off 6 bases at V and 7 bases at J, with 16 bases between the two ends. The germline gives CDR1 SNHLY, CDR2 FYNNEI. The CDR3 consists of 14 residues. The CDR3 region is CASRDSARGNTIYF. The CDR3 DNA sequence: TGTGCCAGCAGAGATTCGGCTCGAGGCAACACCATATATTTT.

J is TRBJ2-7 and V is TRBV19, with a possible D match to TRBD1 (6 bases). Germline values: CDR1 LNHDA, CDR2 SQIVND (reference sequence). Deletions cut 6 bases from V and 3 bases from J, with 12 bases between. This CDR3 is built from 13 residues. The CDR3 sequence: CASSAGRGYEQYF. CDR3 nucleotides: TGTGCCAGTAGCGCCGGCAGGGGCTACGAGCAGTACTTC.

This clone was counted between two and nine times. This sequence joins TRBV6-5 and TRBJ2-7; D perhaps matches TRBD2 (5 bases). The CDR3 is 13 residues long. Trimming cost V 7 bases and J 1 base, with 11 bases left between them. CDR1 and CDR2 from the germline V gene are MNHEY and SVGAGI. The CDR3 DNA follows: TGTGCCAGCATTGCTCCGGGATCCTACGAGCAGTACTTC. Its protein product is CASIAPGSYEQYF.

This clone was observed a single time. This rearrangement joins TRBV29-1 to TRBJ1-1, with TRBD1 identical over 10 bases. Germline-derived CDR1 and CDR2 are SQVTM and ANQGSEA. J lost 4 bases, V lost 3 bases, and 11 bases had no gene match. The CDR3 is 16 amino acids. The CDR3 DNA reads TGCAGCGTTGATAAGGGTTTTAGGACAGGGGGCACTGAAGCTTTCTTT. Its protein product is CSVDKGFRTGGTEAFF.

The chain recombines TRBV9 with TRBJ1-2, with D hard to call. The CDR3 is 15 amino acids. V dropped 3 bases and J dropped 3 bases, with 15 bases sitting between them. Germline loops: CDR1 SGDLS, CDR2 YYNGEE. CDR3 nucleotides: TGTGCCAGCAGCGATAGACCCCGCGGGGACTATGGCTACACCTTC. Translated: CASSDRPRGDYGYTF.

The chain is built from TRBV9 and TRBJ2-7; 7 bases agree with TRBD2. This CDR3 comprises 14 residues. Germline CDR1 SGDLS, CDR2 YYNGEE. V gave up 0 bases and J gave up 9 bases; unmatched junction bases: 9. The CDR3 loop reads CASSVAGTGGPQYF. The CDR3 DNA reads as TGTGCCAGCAGCGTAGCTGGGACGGGGGGACCGCAGTACTTC.

This chain uses TRBV24-1 with TRBJ1-4; D unclear. The germline V gene has CDR1 KGHDR and CDR2 SFDVKD. Trimming cost V 7 bases and J 2 bases, with 22 bases left between them. This CDR3 is built from 18 residues. The CDR3 is CATRLHIRNRGTNEKLFF. CDR3 nucleotides: TGTGCCACCAGACTACACATCAGGAATCGAGGGACTAATGAAAAACTGTTTTTT.

The chain is built from TRBV11-2 and TRBJ1-6, with 7 bases aligning to TRBD1. The CDR3 is made up of 16 amino acids. The J segment lost 6 bases and the V segment lost 4 bases, leaving 9 bases of the junction unmatched. Looked up from germline, CDR1 is SGHAT and CDR2 is FQNNGV. CDR3: CASSSRGDSGNSPLHF. Here the CDR3 DNA reads TGTGCCAGCAGCTCTAGGGGGGACAGCGGTAATTCACCCCTCCACTTT.

The gene calls are TRBV9 and TRBJ2-7; possible D gene TRBD1, 6 bases. V was pared by 3 bases and J by 2 bases, with 9 bases between. There are 13 residues in the CDR3. In germline, CDR1 is SGDLS, CDR2 YYNGEE. The CDR3 bases are TGTGCCAGCAGCGGTGACAGGCCCTACGAGCAGTACTTC. It is translated as CASSGDRPYEQYF. Together with reference TRBV9 and TRBJ2-7, the CDR3 gives the full variable domain: DSGVTQTPKHLITATGQRVTLRCSPRSGDLSVYWYQQSLDQGLQFLIQYYNGEERAKGNILERFSAQQFPDLHSELNLSSLELGDSALYFCASSGDRPYEQYFGPGTRLTVT.

The chain has TRBV28 and TRBJ2-7; TRBD2 might be the D (7 bases). V lost 6 bases to trimming and J lost 4 bases, with 16 bases between them. The germline gives CDR1 MDHEN, CDR2 SYDVKM. The CDR3 is 14 amino acids. The CDR3 DNA follows: TGTGCCAGCAGGGATAGGGGGGGAAAGTACGAGCAGTACTTC. Amino acids: CASRDRGGKYEQYF.

J is TRBJ2-5 and V is TRBV7-9, with 8 bases identical to TRBD1. Germline-derived CDR1 and CDR2 are SEHNR and FQNEAQ (reference sequence). The V gene end was trimmed by 8 bases and the J gene end by 4 bases; junction bases not matched to a gene: 15. This CDR3 comprises 16 residues. CDR3 loop: CASSYRQGIGAETQYF. Written as DNA, the CDR3 is TGTGCCAGCTCCTATCGACAGGGGATAGGTGCAGAGACCCAGTACTTC.

The chain employs TRBV7-8 and TRBJ1-5, with D tentatively TRBD1 (6 bases). Per germline, CDR1 SGHVS and CDR2 FQNEAQ. The CDR3 covers 15 residues. V lost 5 bases, J lost 4 bases, and 15 bases lay in between. CDR3 nucleotides: TGTGCCAGCAGCCCTCGCTGGCAGGGGAATCAGCCCCAGCATTTT. Protein product: CASSPRWQGNQPQHF.

This clone turned up a few times. The chain couples TRBV10-1 to TRBJ2-5; D gene unclear. This CDR3 has 14 residues. V dropped 0 bases and J dropped 7 bases, with 12 bases sitting between them. The germline gives CDR1 WNHNN, CDR2 SYGVQD (reference sequence). The CDR3 reads CASSESKTTGTQYF. The CDR3 bases are TGCGCCAGCAGTGAGTCAAAAACAACGGGGACCCAGTACTTC.

This clone was seen once. V and J are TRBV2 and TRBJ2-1; D is uncertain. CDR1 is SNHLY and CDR2 is FYNNEI in the germline V gene. The CDR3 extends over 14 amino acids. V lost 2 bases to trimming and J lost 9 bases, with 14 bases between them. The CDR3 loop is CASSEIGARGEQFF. The DNA of the CDR3 is TGTGCCAGCAGTGAAATAGGTGCGCGCGGTGAGCAGTTCTTC.

V and J are TRBV2 and TRBJ2-7, with D possibly matching TRBD1 (5 bases). In germline, CDR1 is SNHLY, CDR2 FYNNEI. The V and J ends lost 3 bases and 3 bases respectively, with 12 bases between them. CDR3 size: 14 residues. As DNA, the CDR3 is TGTGCCAGCAGTGACTACAGGCCGGTCTACGAGCAGTACTTC. Amino acid sequence: CASSDYRPVYEQYF.

The genes are TRBV20-1 and TRBJ2-5; unclear D gene. The germline V gene has CDR1 DFQATT and CDR2 SNEGSKA (reference sequence). The CDR3 has 13 amino acids. Trimming took 3 bases from V and 0 from J, leaving 8 bases between them. This CDR3 reads CSASTEYQETQYF. The CDR3 DNA follows: TGCAGTGCTAGTACGGAGTACCAAGAGACCCAGTACTTC.

The chain uses TRBV29-1 and TRBJ1-2, with 9 bases that match TRBD1. Trimming at V came to 8 bases and at J to 2 bases, leaving 9 bases not matched to a gene. The CDR3 contains 14 residues. Germline V gene data show CDR1 as SQVTM and CDR2 as ANQGSEA. The CDR3 sequence: CSSGTGTPNYGYTF. CDR3 in DNA: TGCAGCTCCGGGACAGGGACACCAAACTATGGCTACACCTTC.

The V call is TRBV7-9, the J call TRBJ1-1, with 9 bases lining up with TRBD1. This CDR3 is built from 18 residues. V trimming: 5 bases; J trimming: 0 bases; junction bases outside the gene matches: 13. Germline-derived CDR1 and CDR2 are SEHNR and FQNEAQ (reference sequence). The chain's CDR3 is CASSITAPRDRVNTEAFF. The CDR3, as DNA: TGTGCCAGCAGCATTACTGCGCCTAGGGACAGGGTGAACACTGAAGCTTTCTTT.

Concerning this clone: The junction does not match germline at one end; this may be a read error. V is TRBV2 and J is TRBJ2-4; 10 bases are a match to TRBD2. Per germline, CDR1 SNHLY and CDR2 FYNNEI. The CDR3 has 14 residues. The CDR3 reads CASSEGPSGRASDF. The CDR3 nucleotides read TGTGCCAGCAGTGAGGGCCCCAGCGGGAGGGCCTCGGACTTC.

This clone was observed once. The rearrangement joins TRBV3-1 (or the pseudogene TRBV3-2) to TRBJ1-4; TRBD1 aligns across 8 bases. The ends lost 3 bases at V and 4 bases at J; junction bases unmatched: 4. Germline values: CDR1 LGHDT, CDR2 YNNKEL (reference sequence). CDR3 length: 15 amino acids. The CDR3: CASSHPTGDNEKLFF. The CDR3 DNA reads TGTGCCAGCAGCCATCCGACAGGGGATAATGAAAAACTGTTTTTT.

This clone was seen more than once but under ten times. This chain links TRBV28 with TRBJ2-1, with 13 nucleotides matching TRBD2. The CDR3 covers 15 residues. Unmatched junction bases numbered 7, after V lost 5 bases and J lost 9 bases. Germline V gene lookup returns CDR1 MDHEN and CDR2 SYDVKM. The CDR3 DNA sequence: TGTGCCAGCAGTGATGGACTAGCGGGAGTTGTTGAGCAGTTCTTC. Protein: CASSDGLAGVVEQFF.

The V gene is TRBV10-3, the J gene TRBJ2-1, with a weak D call TRBD1 (6 bases). The CDR3 is 14 residues long. V was shortened by 7 bases and J by 8 bases, with 18 bases between the two germline ends. From germline, CDR1 is ENHRY and CDR2 SYGVKD. The CDR3: CAIKKGDPEYEQFF. DNA for the CDR3: TGTGCCATCAAAAAGGGGGACCCTGAGTATGAGCAGTTCTTC.

V is TRBV6-5 and J is TRBJ1-1; D is undetermined. This CDR3 region has 13 residues. V was clipped by 6 bases and J by 2 bases, with 10 bases between them. Germline CDR1 reads MNHEY; CDR2 reads SVGAGI. As DNA, the CDR3 is TGTGCCAGCAGGGACTTCAGAAACACTGAAGCTTTCTTT. Its protein is CASRDFRNTEAFF.

This sequence joins TRBV28 and TRBJ2-6, with D perhaps TRBD1 (6 bases). The CDR3 has 16 residues. The germline V gene encodes CDR1 MDHEN and CDR2 SYDVKM. The V end lost 6 bases, the J end lost 0 bases, and 12 bases lay between the germline ends. Written as DNA, the CDR3 is TGTGCCAGCAGGGACAGACCTCACTCTGGGGCCAACGTCCTGACTTTC. Amino acids: CASRDRPHSGANVLTF.

V gene TRBV18 combines with J gene TRBJ2-5, with 7 positions matching TRBD2. The junction had 5 bases not matched to a gene; V was cut back by 5 bases and J by 2 bases. The germline gives CDR1 KGHSH, CDR2 LQKENI. The CDR3 is 14 residues long. The CDR3 here is CASSSVRGQETQYF. For the CDR3, the DNA is TGTGCCAGCTCATCTGTGCGGGGGCAAGAGACCCAGTACTTC.

The chain combines TRBV18 with TRBJ2-1; maybe TRBD1 (5 bases). V dropped 3 bases and J dropped 9 bases, with 15 bases sitting between them. This CDR3 comprises 14 residues. Germline lookup yields CDR1 KGHSH and CDR2 LQKENI. The CDR3 DNA follows: TGTGCCAGCTCACCTATTGAACAGGTCGGTGAGCAGTTCTTC. Translated, it gives CASSPIEQVGEQFF. Filled out from reference TRBV18 and TRBJ2-1, the complete variable domain reads NAGVMQNPRHLVRRRGQEARLRCSPMKGHSHVYWYRQLPEEGLKFMVYLQKENIIDESGMPKERFSAEFPKEGPSILRIQQVVRGDSAAYFCASSPIEQVGEQFFGPGTRLTVL.